The clone carrying this T cell receptor beta chain is a singleton in its sample. Its antigen is as yet unknown. Caucasian adults residing in Nashville, Tennessee made up all the donors. The sample comes from a study of shared clonotypes between healthy human individuals. Study-wide findings and caveats: Clonotypes not shared had lower generation probabilities than those common to all four donors.

Trimming shortened V by 1 base and J by 2 bases, and 3 bases separated the two germline ends. The CDR3 spans 13 residues. CDR1 and CDR2 (germline): MGHRA, YSYEKL. For each subset, genomic DNA was distributed in equal portions over several immunoSEQ plates. Sequenced by immunoSEQ multiplex PCR; TCRdb stores in-frame clones only, minus some. In the table there are under 650,000 clones, about 96% of which are singletons. V and J are TRBV4-1 and TRBJ2-1; D uncertain. This clonotype was sampled from a woman younger than 45 in good health. What was sequenced was naive CD4+ T cells sorted from blood. Subset described: CD45RA+ positively selected. The CDR3 DNA reads as TGCGCCAGCAGCCAAGTTACCTACAATGAGCAGTTCTTC. Protein: CASSQVTYNEQFF.